This T cell receptor (beta chain) stems from a study of blood T cell repertoires in COVID-19 (dated by TCRdb to 2020 to 2021). The study in broad terms: Samples covering the acute and convalescent phases of COVID-19 were provided by collaborators in the United States, Italy and Spain. The material from the prospective study consisted of cDNA or gDNA derived from T cells, B-cell-depleted T cells, or PBMCs. The dataset comprised deeply sampled blood TCRbeta repertoires from subjects exposed to, actively infected with, or recovered from COVID-19. A freely available public database, intended as a resource for researchers studying the immune response to SARS-CoV-2, is where the repertoires were released. The samples were drawn from the first 160 participants of the ongoing ImmuneRACE study and from 950 to 1,500 subjects provided by 6 global collaborators. A de-identified subject ID, COVID-19 status, age in years and sex were almost always included in the sample metadata. Where available, HLA class I and class II types were obtained from metadata supplied by the sample provider rather than from assay-based typing.

On this clone itself: Its cognate antigen has yet to be identified. No per-base quality is available; no much larger clone lies one base away.

V and J are trimmed by 5 bases and 4 bases, and the gene matches miss 3 bases of the junction. The CDR3 spans 14 residues, from the cysteine through the phenylalanine. Only the CDR3 DNA stays, 42 bases, in frame from base 1. Per the germline V gene (reference sequence), MNHEY is the CDR1 and SMNVEV is the CDR2. TCRbeta CDR3 regions were amplified from genomic DNA using the immunoSEQ Assay, a bias-controlled multiplex PCR. The original pipeline was this. Nucleated cell counts per sample were estimated from amplification of reference gene primers within the assay. Sequence reads were collapsed and filtered to measure the absolute abundance of every unique TCRbeta CDR3 rearrangement. For each sample, productive Simpson clonality was calculated as the square root of Simpson's diversity index across productive rearrangements. TCRdb re-hosts the immuneACCESS table, in-frame sequences only. Its copies lack some clones; in the studies checked, an unresolved V gene accounts for under half of them, and the cause for the rest is not known. V and J calls and clone size are as listed in that table; D and trimming were resolved from the DNA. The table for this sample lists about 200,000 clones; more than 80% of them were counted only once. Around 8.4% of the sample lies in the top ten.

In the prospective study, participants were 18 to 89 years old, resided in about two dozen geographic areas of the United States, and were enrolled through a virtual design. In the prospective study, cohorts were assigned on the basis of participant-reported clinical history obtained from a screening survey and a study questionnaire. ImmuneRACE Cohort 3 recovered participants were defined by two consecutive negative NP/OP PCR tests, healthcare professional clearance, or symptom resolution. Each participant in the prospective study had whole blood, serum and a nasopharyngeal or oropharyngeal swab collected by mobile phlebotomists. Over a roughly two-month period, participants in the prospective study had the option of providing additional blood draws and questionnaires. Prospective study blood samples were shipped either frozen or at room temperature before DNA extraction. Overall results and qualifications from the work: Clinical and demographic metadata were provided uncurated, with the amount varying by source and participant.

The sample was PBMCs or T cells enriched from blood (not recorded which). Here the chain combines TRBV27 and TRBJ2-5, and TRBD1 aligns with 11 junction nucleotides. This TCR derives from a woman aged 18-29 years who had recovered from COVID-19. The CDR3 in this case is CASSTGTGGETQYF. The DNA sequence is as follows: TGTGCCAGCAGTACCGGGACAGGGGGAGAGACCCAGTACTTC.